One sample yielded the 10 T cell receptor beta chains listed below, sequenced in a study of cytomegalovirus exposure and HLA in healthy donors. It was with 60 Vbeta and 13 Jbeta primers that the PCR ran. Profiled with immunoSEQ multiplex PCR; TCRdb holds only in-frame clones, not every one. The sample holds 150,000 to 200,000 clones, less than 90% seen once. Sequenced input: PBMCs. The receptor source for this set is a young man in good health and CMV-seronegative.

The rearrangement uses TRBV11-2 and TRBJ1-2, with a tentative D call TRBD1 (5 bases). This CDR3 has 14 residues. From germline, CDR1 is SGHAT and CDR2 FQNNGV. Trimming left V 1 base short and J 1 base short, with 7 bases between. CDR3 coding DNA: TGTGCCAGCAGCTTAGGACAGAATAACTATGGCTACACCTTC. Translating it yields CASSLGQNNYGYTF.

J is TRBJ2-7 and V is TRBV10-3; 10 nucleotides agree with TRBD1. The CDR3 spans 20 residues. Trimming cost V 4 bases and J 2 bases; bases outside gene matches: 20. Germline CDR1 ENHRY, CDR2 SYGVKD. CDR3 nucleotide sequence: TGTGCCATCAGTGCAAACAACCTGGGGGTTCCCGGACAGGGGGCCTACGAGCAGTACTTC. Translating it yields CAISANNLGVPGQGAYEQYF.

The chain has TRBV7-9 and TRBJ1-4, with D possibly being TRBD1 (5 bases). There are 16 residues in the CDR3. Germline CDR1 reads SEHNR; CDR2 reads FQNEAQ (reference sequence). The V end was cut by 1 base, the J end by 13 bases, with 22 bases between. The CDR3 DNA follows: TGTGCCAGCAGCTTAGAAGGGGCAGGCCCCGTGACGGGACTGTTTTTT. Protein sequence: CASSLEGAGPVTGLFF.

J is TRBJ1-5 and V is TRBV6-1; tentatively, D is TRBD1 (6 bases). The V end lost 2 bases, the J end lost 3 bases, and 14 bases lay between the germline ends. CDR1 MNHNS and CDR2 SASEGT come from the germline V gene. CDR3 length: 16 residues. CDR3 DNA: TGTGCCAGCAGTGAAACAGGGAGTAGCCCCAATCAGCCCCAGCATTTT. This gives the protein CASSETGSSPNQPQHF.

This clone was detected only once. The gene calls are TRBV30 and TRBJ1-6; 9 positions match TRBD1. Per germline, CDR1 GTSNPN and CDR2 SVGIG (reference sequence). The length of the CDR3 is 15 residues. Trimming cost V 1 base and J 9 bases; bases outside gene matches: 7. As DNA, the CDR3 is TGTGCCTGGAGTGACACCGGGACAGGGAGTTCACCCCTCCACTTT. This codes for CAWSDTGTGSSPLHF. The variable domain in full, with the rest retrieved from reference TRBV30 and TRBJ1-6, is SQTIHQWPATLVQPVGSPLSLECTVEGTSNPNLYWYRQAAGRGLQLLFYSVGIGQISSEVPQNLSASRPQDRQFILSSKKLLLSDSGFYLCAWSDTGTGSSPLHFGNGTRLTVT.

V usage is TRBV6-1 and J usage is TRBJ2-7, with 10 bases matching TRBD2. In germline, CDR1 is MNHNS, CDR2 SASEGT. This CDR3 has 15 residues. Losses at the gene ends were 6 bases for V and 4 bases for J; bases not matched to a gene: 9. Here the CDR3 DNA reads TGTGCCAGCAGCGCCAGGACTAGCGGCCTATACGAGCAGTACTTC. Amino acid sequence: CASSARTSGLYEQYF.

This clone was picked up a small number of times. Its ends do not fully match the called genes, so a read error is possible. The chain recombines TRBV6-5 with TRBJ2-2, with 8 bases fitting TRBD2. This CDR3 region has 14 residues. From germline, CDR1 is MNHEY and CDR2 SVGAGI. This CDR3 reads CASSDSGGPGELFF. CDR3 DNA: TGTGCCAGCAGTGACTCGGGGGGGCCCGGGGAGCTGTTTTTT.

V and J are TRBV30 and TRBJ2-1, with D possibly matching TRBD2 (6 bases). Germline V gene lookup returns CDR1 GTSNPN and CDR2 SVGIG (reference sequence). The CDR3 is made up of 14 amino acids. The V end lost 5 bases, the J end lost 8 bases, and 19 bases lay between the germline ends. In DNA form, the CDR3 reads TGTGCCTGGGGCTGGCGGCCCGGGAGCGATGAGCAGTTCTTC. It specifies CAWGWRPGSDEQFF. Full variable domain (outside the CDR3, taken from reference TRBV30 and TRBJ2-1): SQTIHQWPATLVQPVGSPLSLECTVEGTSNPNLYWYRQAAGRGLQLLFYSVGIGQISSEVPQNLSASRPQDRQFILSSKKLLLSDSGFYLCAWGWRPGSDEQFFGPGTRLTVL.

This clone is medium-sized. Here the CDR3 reads CASSGLAGGQDTQYF. The CDR3 nucleotides are TGTGCCAGCAGTGGACTAGCGGGGGGGCAAGATACGCAGTATTTT. The rearrangement links TRBV6-4 to TRBJ2-3; 14 nucleotides align to TRBD2. The V and J ends lost 4 bases and 5 bases, in that order; junction bases with no gene match: 2. CDR1 is MRHNA, CDR2 SNTAGT, per germline. The CDR3 sequence is 15 residues long.

The J gene is TRBJ2-1, the V gene TRBV9, with a tentative D call TRBD2 (6 bases). The CDR3 covers 13 residues. Germline V gene data show CDR1 as SGDLS and CDR2 as YYNGEE. The ends were cut back, 7 bases at V and 5 bases at J, with 13 bases in the middle. CDR3 protein: CASGGVGNNEQFF. The CDR3 DNA reads TGTGCCAGCGGAGGGGTAGGTAACAATGAGCAGTTCTTC.